This T cell receptor (beta chain) is from a study of blood T cells in healthy people across ages. Study-level points and caveats: The lack of PBMC sorting stopped any conclusive naive versus antigen-experienced comparison.

Remarks on this clonotype: Its specificity is not known.

Next came a second PCR, run for about 7 to 11 cycles, which used a sample-barcoded 5' primer along with a J-beta primer mix. TCRdb used MiXCR to reprocess the 5' RACE reads, holding one entry per CDR3 protein. This sample has roughly 1,000,000 distinct CDR3 sequences; around 25% occur once, and the top ten carry around 0.75%. CDR1 is SNHLY, CDR2 FYNNEI, per germline. CDR3 length equals 15 residues. These sequences were also reported in another study, on T cells of mothers and their children. That work adds: A slight, non-significant increase in overlap was found for related mother-child pairs relative to unrelated pairs.

Sequences were obtained from blood. The chain has TRBV2 and TRBJ2-1, with TRBD2 identical over 9 bases. The J call may be mistaken, given a closer DNA end match to TRBJ2-7. This receptor was taken from a girl aged 2 to 9 in good health. CDR3 nucleotide sequence: TGTGCCAGCAGTCGCGGGAGGGCAAAGTCCTACGAGCAGTACTTC. It translates to CASSRGRAKSYEQYF.